A single sample is the source of the 20 T cell receptor beta chains below, sequenced in a study of T-cell reconstitution after alpha-beta-depleted transplantation in children (dated by TCRdb to 2016 to 2017). Library creation used PCR. Sequencing instrument: Illumina HiSeq 2500. Molecular barcoding was employed in the preparation of TCR libraries, with unique molecular identifiers being used to normalize TCRbeta repertoire quantification. In TCRdb, the public reads were trimmed at Q25 with fastp and aligned with MiXCR, with productive beta chains retained. Rows are combined by CDR3 protein, so each entry shows the most common genes and DNA. This sample holds some 240,000 distinct CDR3 sequences; over 9.5% were observed only once. The ten biggest clones cover 5% to 6% of the sample. The starting material was PBMCs from the stem cell graft donor, obtained from the stem cell graft. These receptors were obtained from a human donor who donated a stem cell graft to a child with SCID.

This clonotype was picked up a small number of times. CDR3 nucleotides: TGTGCCAGCAGTCCCGGGACAGGGGCCCAGCCCCAGCATTTT. It is translated as CASSPGTGAQPQHF. This chain connects TRBV7-2 to TRBJ1-5; 10 nucleotides line up with TRBD1. Germline CDR1 is SGHTA and CDR2 is FQGNSA. The junction had 6 bases not matched to a gene; V was cut back by 6 bases and J by 7 bases. This CDR3 is built from 14 residues.

This clonotype was seen repeatedly, ten times or more. The chain is built from TRBV7-6 and TRBJ1-5; D is possibly TRBD1 (6 bases). The CDR3 totals 17 residues. The germline CDR1 and CDR2 sequences are SGHVS and FNYEAQ. Between the trimmed V and J ends, which lost 6 bases and 4 bases, there was a span of 22 bases. The CDR3 DNA reads as TGTGCCAGCAGTCCGGTTGGGGGGGCAGGGATAAATCAGCCCCAGCATTTT. Protein sequence: CASSPVGGAGINQPQHF.

V is TRBV4-1 and J is TRBJ1-5; the match to TRBD1 covers 7 bases. The V segment lost 0 bases and the J segment 5 bases; nucleotides outside the gene matches: 4. Germline V gene data show CDR1 as MGHRA and CDR2 as YSYEKL. The CDR3 spans 15 residues. The CDR3 here is CASSQDTTGYQPQHF. The DNA of the CDR3 is TGCGCCAGCAGCCAAGATACGACAGGGTATCAGCCCCAGCATTTT.

A note on this clonotype: Given a much more abundant clone one base away, this may be a read error. The chain carries TRBV9 and TRBJ1-2; D unresolved. The germline V gene has CDR1 SGDLS and CDR2 YYNGEE. This CDR3 is built from 12 residues. CDR3 bases: TGTGCCAGCAGCCCACAAGGCGGTGGCGACACCTTC. It encodes CASSPQGGGDTF.

This chain's CDR3 is CASSVYTGPKGTDTQYF. CDR3 coding DNA: TGCGCCAGCAGCGTATACACCGGGCCAAAGGGCACAGATACGCAGTATTTT. The gene calls are TRBV5-1 and TRBJ2-3, with D uncertain. The CDR3 runs to 17 residues. V lost 4 bases and J lost 1, with 19 bases in between. CDR1 and CDR2 (germline): SGHRS, YFSETQ.

This clonotype showed up many times. This chain connects TRBV7-9 to TRBJ2-5, with 7 nucleotides matching TRBD1. V was clipped by 7 bases and J by 1 base; unmatched bases: 3. Germline V gene lookup returns CDR1 SEHNR and CDR2 FQNEAQ (reference sequence). This CDR3 region has 13 residues. Written as DNA, the CDR3 is TGTGCCAGCACCGGGACAGCCCAAGAGACCCAGTACTTC. As protein: CASTGTAQETQYF.

This clonotype was detected ten times or more. This chain uses TRBV12-3 or TRBV12-4 with TRBJ2-7, with 7 bases matching TRBD2. The CDR3 consists of 14 residues. Germline trimming cut 3 bases from V and 0 bases from J; bases unmatched to any gene: 2. CDR3 in DNA: TGTGCCAGCAGTTTGTGGGGGGGCTCCTACGAGCAGTACTTC. Protein product: CASSLWGGSYEQYF.

This clonotype was detected once. The gene calls are TRBV20-1 and TRBJ1-4; no reliable D call. The germline V gene has CDR1 DFQATT and CDR2 SNEGSKA (reference sequence). Between the trimmed V and J ends, which lost 1 base and 0 bases, there was a span of 0 bases. The CDR3 runs to 12 residues. CDR3 loop: CSARATNEKLFF. CDR3 bases: TGCAGTGCTAGAGCAACTAATGAAAAACTGTTTTTT.

This clonotype was seen at least ten times. The gene calls are TRBV5-1 and TRBJ2-2, with 9 bases lining up with TRBD2. This CDR3 has 18 residues. The V segment lost 3 bases and the J segment 2 bases; nucleotides outside the gene matches: 11. CDR1 and CDR2 (germline): SGHRS, YFSETQ. Here the CDR3 DNA reads TGCGCCAGCAGCTACCCCAAGGCTAGCGGGGTAAACACCGGGGAGCTGTTTTTT. It codes for CASSYPKASGVNTGELFF.

This clonotype appeared many times. CDR3 sequence: CASSQINEQFF. Written as DNA, the CDR3 is TGCGCCAGCAGCCAGATTAATGAGCAGTTCTTC. This chain connects TRBV5-1 to TRBJ2-1; D unclear. Trimming pared 4 bases from V and 7 bases from J, leaving 6 bases between. Looked up from germline, CDR1 is SGHRS and CDR2 is YFSETQ. CDR3 length: 11 amino acids.

This clonotype came up many times. J is TRBJ2-3 and V is TRBV4-1; D may be TRBD2 (7 bases). CDR1 is MGHRA and CDR2 is YSYEKL in the germline V gene. CDR3 length equals 15 residues. The V and J ends lost 1 base and 2 bases respectively, with 10 bases between them. Here the CDR3 reads CASSQVGGHTDTQYF. CDR3 coding DNA: TGCGCCAGCAGCCAAGTGGGGGGGCACACAGATACGCAGTATTTT.

This clonotype was recorded many times. The chain employs TRBV15 and TRBJ1-4; D gene ambiguous. Deletions cut 4 bases from V and 7 bases from J, with 10 bases between. In germline, CDR1 is LNHNV, CDR2 YYDKDF (reference sequence). The CDR3 covers 13 residues. The CDR3 spells CATSKRVSEKLFF. The CDR3 DNA follows: TGTGCCACCAGCAAAAGGGTGTCTGAAAAACTGTTTTTT. Together with reference TRBV15 and TRBJ1-4, the CDR3 gives the full variable domain: DAMVIQNPRYQVTQFGKPVTLSCSQTLNHNVMYWYQQKSSQAPKLLFHYYDKDFNNEADTPDNFQSRRPNTSFCFLDIRSPGLGDTAMYLCATSKRVSEKLFFGSGTQLSVL.

This clonotype came up many times. The J gene is TRBJ1-1, the V gene TRBV12-3 or TRBV12-4, with D unresolved. The CDR3 is 15 amino acids. Trimming pared 6 bases from V and 3 bases from J, leaving 17 bases between. The CDR3, as DNA: TGTGCCAGCAGCCTGGCCGGACGGCACGACACTGAAGCTTTCTTT. It is translated as CASSLAGRHDTEAFF.

There are a few counts of this clonotype. The genes are TRBV5-1 and TRBJ1-1; D not resolved. The CDR3 length is 16 residues. V gave up 4 bases and J gave up 4 bases, with 20 bases separating them. From germline, CDR1 is SGHRS and CDR2 YFSETQ. The CDR3 reads CASSLVDSKEATEAFF. CDR3 nucleotides: TGCGCCAGCAGCCTTGTGGATTCGAAGGAGGCCACTGAAGCTTTCTTT.

This clonotype was recorded many times. The rearrangement uses TRBV12-3 or TRBV12-4 and TRBJ1-2, with D possibly being TRBD1 (6 bases). V was clipped by 3 bases and J by 0 bases, with 11 bases between them. CDR3 size: 15 residues. This CDR3 is CASSFLRDTNYGYTF. In nucleotides, the CDR3 is TGTGCCAGCAGTTTTCTCAGGGACACTAACTATGGCTACACCTTC.

This clonotype was detected many times. This rearrangement joins TRBV20-1 to TRBJ2-3; weak D call: TRBD2 (7 bases). Trimming took off 3 bases at V and 4 bases at J, with 17 bases between the two ends. The germline gives CDR1 DFQATT, CDR2 SNEGSKA (reference sequence). The CDR3 has 15 residues. The CDR3: CSASLRRGLADTQYF. CDR3 sequence (DNA): TGCAGTGCTAGCTTGCGGCGGGGGCTGGCAGATACGCAGTATTTT.

This clonotype appeared a single time. A read error may be the cause here, since a much bigger clone is one base away. This chain joins TRBV2 and TRBJ2-1, with TRBD2 matching over 7 bases. This CDR3 is built from 15 residues. Germline lookup yields CDR1 SNHLY and CDR2 FYNNEI. The ends lost 2 bases at V and 3 bases at J; junction bases unmatched: 4. The CDR3 bases are TGTGCCAGCAGTGAACGGGGCGGGGGCTACAATGAGCAGTTCTTC. It is translated as CASSERGGGYNEQFF.

This clonotype was detected ten times or more. The chain combines TRBV27 with TRBJ1-5, with TRBD1 as a possible D gene (5 bases). The CDR3 length is 15 residues. Trimming took off 2 bases at V and 3 bases at J, with 11 bases between the two ends. Germline CDR1 is MNHEY and CDR2 is SMNVEV (reference sequence). In DNA, the CDR3 is TGTGCCAGCAGTTTAGAGGGCAGGGACAATCAGCCCCAGCATTTT. Protein: CASSLEGRDNQPQHF.

In nucleotides, the CDR3 is TGTGCCAGCACTGACACCCCGAACACCGGGGAGCTGTTTTTT. Translation gives CASTDTPNTGELFF. V is TRBV12-3 or TRBV12-4 and J is TRBJ2-2; D ambiguous. V lost 7 bases, J lost 0 bases, and 9 bases lay in between. The CDR3 extends over 14 amino acids.

This clonotype was counted at least ten times. This chain links TRBV7-3 with TRBJ2-2; 7 bases line up with TRBD1. CDR3 size: 14 residues. Germline V lookup: CDR1 SGHTA, CDR2 FQGTGA. V dropped 7 bases and J dropped 7; count of bases not matched to a gene: 9. The CDR3 is CASKAGGEIGELFF. CDR3 coding DNA: TGTGCCAGCAAGGCAGGGGGTGAAATCGGGGAGCTGTTTTTT. The entire variable domain, with the rest obtained from reference TRBV7-3 and TRBJ2-2, is as follows: GAGVSQTPSNKVTEKGKYVELRCDPISGHTALYWYRQSLGQGPEFLIYFQGTGAADDSGLPNDRFFAVRPEGSVSTLKIQRTERGDSAVYLCASKAGGEIGELFFGEGSRLTVL.